This TCR beta chain is drawn from a study of OX40 agonist ivuxolimab in advanced cancers. Looking at the study overall: Ivuxolimab, which targeted the costimulatory receptor OX40 (CD134), was an agonistic, fully human IgG2 monoclonal antibody. Of the approximately 50 dose-escalation patients, hepatocellular carcinoma was present in about 20, melanoma in some 15, renal cell carcinoma in 9 and head and neck cancer in 9. Peripheral TCRbeta sequencing was intended to test whether TCR sequence diversity was altered and clonal T-cell expansion was caused by ivuxolimab. Partial responses occurred in three dose-escalation patients: two with cutaneous melanoma and one with hepatocellular carcinoma. Intravenous ivuxolimab was administered to patients every 2 weeks at six dose levels: 0.01, 0.1, 0.3, 1.5, 3 and 10 mg/kg. The paper describes the monotherapy dose-escalation part (N = 52 patients) of the phase I trial of ivuxolimab. In the dose-escalation cohort, 65% to 90% of patients were male, and the mean age was roughly 60 years, with a range of roughly 23 to 85. Patients were allowed to have had prior anti-PD-1, anti-PD-L1 or anti-CTLA-4 therapy, and 30% to 40% of the dose-escalation patients had been treated with checkpoint inhibitors. Points the paper makes about the study in general: Clonal expansion of both CD4+ and CD8+ blood T cells was observed from baseline to week 6 at doses 0.1 to 3.0 mg/kg. Low levels of normalized T-cell clonal expansion were also shown by some nonresponding patients. On average, CD8+ T cells showed more expanded clones than CD4+ T cells after ivuxolimab. Partial responders in the 0.1-3.0 mg/kg groups had among the lowest normalized peripheral clonal expansion, especially among CD8+ T cells. Antigen specificity was not determined for the clonally expanded peripheral T cells.

With regard to this clone: This receptor's antigen is unknown. Per-base quality was not reported, and no clone a single base away is much larger than it.

Patients with autoimmune disease history or receiving systemic immunosuppression were excluded from the trial. In every dose cohort, peripheral blood was drawn for TCR sequencing at baseline, cycle 4 day 1, and cycle 7 day 1. The samples were taken from a phase I, first-in-human, multicenter, open-label dose-escalation trial of ivuxolimab. The trial enrolled adults with locally advanced or metastatic head and neck squamous cell, hepatocellular, melanoma or renal cell carcinoma. Before TCR sequencing, CD4+ T cells and CD8+ T cells from peripheral blood were sorted into separate populations. To sequence the TCRbeta CDR3 region, genomic DNA was isolated from the sorted cells. TCRbeta CDR3 regions were sequenced using the immunoSEQ Assay. Sourced from immuneACCESS, this table was stored by TCRdb with only in-frame sequences that have V and J called. A share of the clones is absent; for the studies checked, an unresolved V gene accounts for under half, and the remainder has no known explanation. This sample holds approximately 89,000 clones; roughly nine tenths were observed only once. 2% to 2.5% of the sample lies in the top ten.

V trim: 5 bases; J trim: 4 bases; unmatched bases: 15. CDR1 MDHEN and CDR2 SYDVKM were looked up in the germline V gene. The CDR3 contains 17 residues, cysteine and phenylalanine counted. Solely the CDR3 DNA is kept, with 51 bases framed from the first base. The TCR comes from an adult with an advanced solid tumor such as melanoma, head and neck, liver or kidney cancer. Here the chain combines TRBV28 and TRBJ2-3; TRBD2 fits 7 bases in the junction. Here the sequenced sample was CD4+ or CD8+ T cells sorted from blood, taken in a trial of the OX40 agonist ivuxolimab. The CDR3 region reads CASSQNRDYITPDTQYF. The base sequence is TGTGCCAGCAGTCAAAACCGGGACTACATTACCCCAGATACGCAGTATTTT.